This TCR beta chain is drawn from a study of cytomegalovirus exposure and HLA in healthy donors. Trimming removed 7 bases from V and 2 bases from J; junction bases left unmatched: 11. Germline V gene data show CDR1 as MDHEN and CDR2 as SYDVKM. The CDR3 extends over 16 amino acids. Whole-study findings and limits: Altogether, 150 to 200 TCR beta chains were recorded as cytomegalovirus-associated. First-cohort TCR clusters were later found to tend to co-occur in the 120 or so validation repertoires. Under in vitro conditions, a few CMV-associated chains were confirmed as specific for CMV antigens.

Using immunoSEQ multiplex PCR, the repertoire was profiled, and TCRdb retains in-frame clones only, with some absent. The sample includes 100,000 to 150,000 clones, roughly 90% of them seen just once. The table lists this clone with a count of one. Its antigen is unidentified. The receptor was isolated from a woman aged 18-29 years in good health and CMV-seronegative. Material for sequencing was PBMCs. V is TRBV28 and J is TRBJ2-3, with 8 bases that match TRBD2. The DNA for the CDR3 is TGTGCCAGCACCCCCTTTAGGCGGGAGGCCACAGATACGCAGTATTTT. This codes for CASTPFRREATDTQYF.